Listed here are 13 T cell receptor beta chains from one sample, sequenced in a study of T-cell memory formation after mild COVID-19. TCRdb passed the 5' RACE reads through MiXCR, listing each CDR3 protein once. The repertoire has some 120,000 distinct CDR3 sequences, over 15% of them found once; the top ten carry roughly 5.3%. What was sequenced was PBMCs or a T cell subset sorted from them (not recorded which). The receptors come from a man younger than 35 who had mild COVID-19 (a few samples of this study predate the infection). Cell type and time point are not known.

The gene calls are TRBV20-1 and TRBJ1-1; maybe TRBD1 (6 bases). The CDR3 spans 14 residues. V was cut by 6 bases and J by 0 bases, with 14 bases left in between. Germline lookup yields CDR1 DFQATT and CDR2 SNEGSKA (reference sequence). The CDR3 reads CSAPRGALNTEAFF. The CDR3 DNA reads as TGCAGTGCCCCGAGGGGGGCCCTGAACACTGAAGCTTTCTTT.

The CDR3 loop reads CASTERNSYEQYF. CDR3 nucleotide sequence: TGTGCCAGCACGGAGAGAAACTCCTACGAGCAGTACTTC. The chain has TRBV12-3 or TRBV12-4 and TRBJ2-7; D unresolved. This CDR3 contains 13 residues. V shed 7 bases and J shed 0 bases, with 10 bases lying between them.

CDR3 in DNA: TGTGCCAGCTCACCAATTCCCGGACAGAACTATGGCTACACCTTC. Its translation is CASSPIPGQNYGYTF. The chain couples TRBV18 to TRBJ1-2; possible D gene TRBD1, 6 bases. The CDR3 has 15 amino acids. Trimming left V 2 bases short and J 2 bases short, with 12 bases between. CDR1 and CDR2 from the germline V gene are KGHSH and LQKENI.

This clonotype was counted ten times or more. The CDR3 nucleotides are TGTGCCAGCAGCTTAGCCACAACAGAGACCCAGTACTTC. Encoded protein: CASSLATTETQYF. The J gene is TRBJ2-5, the V gene TRBV7-2; D is ambiguous. This CDR3 spans 13 amino acids. Germline loops: CDR1 SGHTA, CDR2 FQGNSA. The ends were cut back, 0 bases at V and 4 bases at J, with 6 bases in the middle. The complete variable domain, with remaining parts taken from reference TRBV7-2 and TRBJ2-5, reads GAGVSQSPSNKVTEKGKDVELRCDPISGHTALYWYRQSLGQGLEFLIYFQGNSAPDKSGLPSDRFSAERTGGSVSTLTIQRTQQEDSAVYLCASSLATTETQYFGPGTRLLVL.

The chain is built from TRBV7-9 and TRBJ2-5; D is perhaps TRBD1 or TRBD2 (6 bases each). V was pared by 4 bases and J by 5 bases, with 17 bases between. The CDR3 length is 15 residues. Germline V gene lookup returns CDR1 SEHNR and CDR2 FQNEAQ (reference sequence). The DNA of the CDR3 is TGTGCCAGCAGCTCCCAAAGGGGGGCCGGGGAGACCCAGTACTTC. Protein: CASSSQRGAGETQYF. The full variable domain, with the rest looked up from reference TRBV7-9 and TRBJ2-5, is DTGVSQNPRHKITKRGQNVTFRCDPISEHNRLYWYRQTLGQGPEFLTYFQNEAQLEKSRLLSDRFSAERPKGSFSTLEIQRTEQGDSAMYLCASSSQRGAGETQYFGPGTRLLVL.

This clonotype occurred a few times. The CDR3 nucleotides are TGTGCCAGCAGTCGGACCGACAATGAGCAGTTCTTC. Residues: CASSRTDNEQFF. V usage is TRBV7-9 and J usage is TRBJ2-1, with D hard to call. Germline CDR1 is SEHNR and CDR2 is FQNEAQ (reference sequence). This CDR3 comprises 12 residues. Trimming took 6 bases from V and 5 from J, leaving 8 bases between them.

This chain links TRBV12-3 or TRBV12-4 with TRBJ1-5, with 7 nucleotides matching TRBD1. The CDR3 runs to 13 residues. J gave up 5 bases and V 7 bases, and 5 bases lay outside the gene matches. CDR3 in DNA: TGTGCCAGCACTCGGACAGGCGATCAGCCCCAGCATTTT. Translating it yields CASTRTGDQPQHF.

This clonotype was observed a handful of times. The chain uses TRBV20-1 and TRBJ2-7, with TRBD1 identical over 7 bases. Germline V gene lookup returns CDR1 DFQATT and CDR2 SNEGSKA (reference sequence). The junction had 10 bases not matched to a gene; V was cut back by 6 bases and J by 5 bases. The CDR3 consists of 13 residues. The CDR3 loop reads CSAPRQGLDEQYV. CDR3 nucleotide sequence: TGCAGTGCCCCGAGACAGGGTCTCGACGAGCAGTACGTC.

J is TRBJ2-5 and V is TRBV4-1; 8 nucleotides line up with TRBD1. Trimming cost V 1 base and J 3 bases; bases outside gene matches: 7. CDR1 and CDR2 (germline): MGHRA, YSYEKL. The CDR3 runs 16 residues. CDR3 residues: CASSQVVRTGKETQYF. CDR3 nucleotide sequence: TGCGCCAGCAGCCAAGTAGTTAGGACAGGGAAAGAGACCCAGTACTTC.

The table lists this clonotype with a few counts. This rearrangement joins TRBV29-1 to TRBJ1-2, with 7 bases lining up with TRBD1. After removal of 6 bases from V and 0 bases from J, the junction contained 4 bases not matched to a gene. This CDR3 has 13 amino acids. Germline assignment: CDR1 SQVTM and CDR2 ANQGSEA. The CDR3 DNA reads as TGCAGCGTCAGGGACAGAGCTAACTATGGCTACACCTTC. Its translation is CSVRDRANYGYTF.

A few counts support this clonotype. The V gene is TRBV6-5, the J gene TRBJ1-1; a weak D match, TRBD1 (5 bases). In germline, CDR1 is MNHEY, CDR2 SVGAGI. Between the trimmed V and J ends, which lost 3 bases and 2 bases, there was a span of 13 bases. This CDR3 region has 15 residues. The CDR3, as DNA: TGTGCCAGCAGTTATGGGGCAGCCCTTAACACTGAAGCTTTCTTT. This gives the protein CASSYGAALNTEAFF.

The chain couples TRBV4-2 to TRBJ2-6, with D tentatively TRBD1 (7 bases). From germline, CDR1 is LGHNA and CDR2 YNFKEQ. There are 16 residues in the CDR3. The V end lost 3 bases, the J end lost 2 bases, and 11 bases lay between the germline ends. The CDR3 region has the DNA TGTGCCAGCAGCCATCTCAGGGGGGCTGGGGCCAACGTCCTGACTTTC. Amino acids: CASSHLRGAGANVLTF.

V usage is TRBV6-5 and J usage is TRBJ1-5; 7 bases align to TRBD1. The CDR3 consists of 14 residues. V lost 9 bases, J lost 2 bases, and 7 bases stayed unmatched. Per the germline V gene, CDR1 is MNHEY and CDR2 is SVGAGI. CDR3 in DNA: TGTGCCAGAATACAGGGGAACGGCAATCAGCCCCAGCATTTT. Its protein is CARIQGNGNQPQHF.